This T cell receptor (beta chain) was found in a study of shared clonotypes between healthy human individuals. General study results and limits: It was anticipated that sequencing depth would influence how many clonotypes donors shared. In general, naive subsets displayed greater estimated richness than memory subsets did. The study found 4.5% to 6% of naive CD4 clonotypes shared across a handful of donors.

V dropped 3 bases and J dropped 0 bases, with 6 bases sitting between them. Germline V gene sequence: CDR1 ENHRY, CDR2 SYGVKD. The CDR3 is 13 residues long. Every subset had its genomic DNA shared out evenly among several immunoSEQ plates. Profiling relied on immunoSEQ multiplex PCR, and the TCRdb table lists in-frame clones only, not all of them. The sample carries roughly 500,000 clones, 90% to 96% recorded once. On this clone: Its target is not known.

This clonotype originated in a woman aged 30 to 39 in good health. This chain connects TRBV10-3 to TRBJ2-7, with D hard to call. Sequenced sample: naive CD4+ T cells sorted from blood. The subset denotes: CD45RA+ positively selected. CDR3 sequence: CAISDQNSYEQYF. CDR3 nucleotides: TGTGCCATCAGTGACCAGAACTCCTACGAGCAGTACTTC.